The next 7 T cell receptor beta chains were all read from a single sample in a study of response to subunit inactivated influenza vaccine. MiXCR, run by TCRdb on the RT-PCR reads, gives a single entry per CDR3 protein. The table lists more than 450,000 distinct CDR3 sequences, 12% of them singletons. The sample in question was PBMCs from blood, obtained on the day of vaccination. These receptors originate from a man aged 45 to 65 who received an inactivated influenza vaccine.

This clonotype was picked up a small number of times. The chain has TRBV24-1 and TRBJ2-7, with D possibly TRBD2 on 6 matching bases. Between the trimmed V and J ends, which lost 4 bases and 0 bases, there was a span of 15 bases. The V gene's germline CDR1 is KGHDR and CDR2 SFDVKD. The CDR3 has 16 residues. The DNA of the CDR3 is TGTGCCACCAGTGACCTTAGCGGAGGGAACTCCTACGAGCAGTACTTC. The encoded protein is CATSDLSGGNSYEQYF.

This clonotype appeared many times. A read error may produce the germline difference seen at one junction end. The V gene is TRBV5-1, the J gene TRBJ1-1; D remains ambiguous. Germline lookup yields CDR1 SGHRS and CDR2 YFSETQ. The CDR3 covers 14 residues. The CDR3 loop is CASSLATANTEAFF. CDR3 coding DNA: TGTGCCAGCAGCTTAGCCACAGCCAACACTGAAGCTTTCTTT.

This clonotype was seen more than once but under ten times. The V call is TRBV6-4, the J call TRBJ2-5; D is unresolved. CDR3 length: 8 residues. The V end lost 11 bases, the J end lost 3 bases, and 1 base lay between the germline ends. Germline CDR1 and CDR2: MRHNA and SNTAGT. CDR3 loop: CAEETQYF. CDR3 coding DNA: TGTGCCGAAGAGACCCAGTACTTC.

This chain links TRBV20-1 with TRBJ2-3, with 8 bases aligning to TRBD2. V dropped 2 bases and J dropped 3; count of bases not matched to a gene: 10. The V gene's germline CDR1 is DFQATT and CDR2 SNEGSKA (reference sequence). The CDR3 runs 16 residues. As DNA, the CDR3 is TGCAGTGCTAGAAGTAGCGGGGACGGCGGGACAGATACGCAGTATTTT. Protein sequence: CSARSSGDGGTDTQYF.

This clonotype was detected a few times. The V gene is TRBV20-1, the J gene TRBJ1-2; no reliable D call. V was shortened by 3 bases and J by 4 bases, with 9 bases between the two germline ends. Germline V lookup: CDR1 DFQATT, CDR2 SNEGSKA (reference sequence). This CDR3 has 12 amino acids. As DNA, the CDR3 is TGCAGTGCTAGCGCGGAGGCCTATGGCTACACCTTC. This translates into CSASAEAYGYTF.

This clonotype came up a few times. This chain joins TRBV11-2 and TRBJ2-3, with TRBD2 identical over 13 bases. Looked up from germline, CDR1 is SGHAT and CDR2 is FQNNGV. The ends lost 5 bases at V and 0 bases at J; junction bases unmatched: 8. This CDR3 has 18 amino acids. The CDR3 here is CASSRTSGGYLSTDTQYF. The CDR3 DNA follows: TGTGCCAGCAGCCGGACTAGCGGGGGTTACCTTAGCACAGATACGCAGTATTTT. The complete variable domain, with remaining parts taken from reference TRBV11-2 and TRBJ2-3, reads EAGVAQSPRYKIIEKRQSVAFWCNPISGHATLYWYQQILGQGPKLLIQFQNNGVVDDSQLPKDRFSAERLKGVDSTLKIQPAKLEDSAVYLCASSRTSGGYLSTDTQYFGPGTRLTVL.

This clonotype was detected a few times. The rearrangement links TRBV6-4 to TRBJ2-2; 12 nucleotides line up with TRBD2. Trimming took 2 bases from V and 1 from J; bases not matched to a gene: 5. The CDR3 covers 18 residues. Germline CDR1 reads MRHNA; CDR2 reads SNTAGT. This CDR3 is CASSDRLAGALNTGELFF. CDR3 sequence (DNA): TGTGCCAGCAGTGACAGACTAGCGGGGGCCCTGAACACCGGGGAGCTGTTTTTT.